The clone carrying this T cell receptor (beta chain) was seen once. The CDR3 has 13 residues. Per the germline V gene, CDR1 is MNHNY and CDR2 is SVGAGI (reference sequence). Trimming cost V 0 bases and J 6 bases, with 9 bases left between them. The source of the sample is a study of cytomegalovirus exposure and HLA in healthy donors. PCR primers comprised 60 Vbeta and 13 Jbeta primers. This table comes from immunoSEQ multiplex PCR, and its TCRdb copy is limited to in-frame clones, with some not included. This table holds roughly 150,000 clones, around 80% found once. Nominal health characterized the donors when sampled, though unrecorded immune exposures were likely.

The sample taken for sequencing was PBMCs. The J gene is TRBJ2-7, the V gene TRBV6-6, with a tentative D call TRBD2 (5 bases). This TCR derives from a middle-aged woman in good health and CMV-seropositive. CDR3 sequence: CASSYSSGGEQYF. The DNA for the CDR3 is TGTGCCAGCAGTTACTCGAGCGGCGGCGAGCAGTACTTC.